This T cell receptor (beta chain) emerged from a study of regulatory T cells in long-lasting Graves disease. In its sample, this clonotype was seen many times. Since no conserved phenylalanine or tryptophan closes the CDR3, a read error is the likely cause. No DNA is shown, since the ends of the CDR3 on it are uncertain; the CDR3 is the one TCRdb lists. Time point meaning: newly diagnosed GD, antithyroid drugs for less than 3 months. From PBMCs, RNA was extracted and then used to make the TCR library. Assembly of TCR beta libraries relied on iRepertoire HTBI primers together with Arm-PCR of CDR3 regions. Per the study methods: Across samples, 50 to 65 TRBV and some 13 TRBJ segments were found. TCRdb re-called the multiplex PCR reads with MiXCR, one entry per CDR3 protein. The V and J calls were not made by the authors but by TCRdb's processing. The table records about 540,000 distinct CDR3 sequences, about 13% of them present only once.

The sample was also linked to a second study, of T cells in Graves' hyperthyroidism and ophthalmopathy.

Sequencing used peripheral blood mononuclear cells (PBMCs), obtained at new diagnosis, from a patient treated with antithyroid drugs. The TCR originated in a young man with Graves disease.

CDR3 region: CASSYRDRGSYEQYL. V and J are TRBV27 and TRBJ2-3; the tabulated D call, TRBD1, remains unverified against the DNA. Germline CDR1 MNHEY, CDR2 SMNVEV (reference sequence). The CDR3 extends over 15 residues, inclusive of both ends.